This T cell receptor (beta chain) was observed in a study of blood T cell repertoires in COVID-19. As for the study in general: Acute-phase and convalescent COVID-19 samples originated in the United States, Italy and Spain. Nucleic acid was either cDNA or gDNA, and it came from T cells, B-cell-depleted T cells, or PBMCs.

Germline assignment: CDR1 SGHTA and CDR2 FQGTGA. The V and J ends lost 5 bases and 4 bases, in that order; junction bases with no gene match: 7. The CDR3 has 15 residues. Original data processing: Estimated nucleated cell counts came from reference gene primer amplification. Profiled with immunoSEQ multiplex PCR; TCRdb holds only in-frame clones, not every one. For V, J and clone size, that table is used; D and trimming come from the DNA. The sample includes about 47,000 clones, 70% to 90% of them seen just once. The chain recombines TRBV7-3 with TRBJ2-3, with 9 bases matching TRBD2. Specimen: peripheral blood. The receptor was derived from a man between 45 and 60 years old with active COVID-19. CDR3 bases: TGTGCCAGCAGCGGTGGACTAGCGTCGGCAGATACGCAGTATTTT. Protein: CASSGGLASADTQYF.